The next 4 T cell receptor beta chains were all read from a single sample in a study of cytomegalovirus exposure and HLA in healthy donors. Primers included in the PCR were 60 Vbeta and 13 Jbeta primers. The data were produced by immunoSEQ multiplex PCR, yet TCRdb's version contains in-frame clones alone and is incomplete. The sample has 150,000 to 200,000 clones, approximately 80% seen once. Sequencing input: PBMCs. The receptors stem from a woman in her twenties or thirties in good health and CMV-seronegative.

This clone was picked up a small number of times. The rearrangement uses TRBV5-6 and TRBJ1-4, with 10 nucleotides matching TRBD1. With V trimmed by 4 bases and J by 11 bases, 8 bases remained unmatched. Germline loops: CDR1 SGHDT, CDR2 YYEEEE. CDR3 length equals 14 residues. CDR3 coding DNA: TGTGCCAGCAGCCTCGGGACAGGGGTTGGGAAACTGTTTTTT. It specifies CASSLGTGVGKLFF.

CDR3 sequence: CASATGGASRNEAFF. The CDR3, as DNA: TGCGCCAGCGCTACAGGGGGCGCCTCACGGAACGAAGCTTTCTTT. This chain links TRBV5-1 with TRBJ1-1; 9 bases align to TRBD1. Losses at the gene ends were 7 bases for V and 8 bases for J; bases not matched to a gene: 15. CDR1 is SGHRS and CDR2 is YFSETQ in the germline V gene. The CDR3 loop spans 15 amino acids.

This CDR3 is CAISGAKGGYTF. The DNA for the CDR3 is TGTGCCATCAGTGGGGCTAAAGGTGGCTACACCTTC. The V call is TRBV10-3, the J call TRBJ1-2; no reliable D call. CDR1 is ENHRY, CDR2 SYGVKD, per germline. The CDR3 is made up of 12 amino acids. V lost 4 bases and J 7 bases, leaving 10 bases between the germline ends.

This clone was seen a handful of times. The V call is TRBV5-4, the J call TRBJ2-5; the match to TRBD1 covers 10 bases. The V gene end was trimmed by 5 bases and the J gene end by 4 bases; junction bases not matched to a gene: 11. The CDR3 has 16 residues. Per germline, CDR1 SGHNT and CDR2 YYREEE (reference sequence). For the CDR3, the DNA is TGTGCCAGCAGACTCCCGGGACAGGGGTCGGTAGAGACCCAGTACTTC. Translated, it gives CASRLPGQGSVETQYF.